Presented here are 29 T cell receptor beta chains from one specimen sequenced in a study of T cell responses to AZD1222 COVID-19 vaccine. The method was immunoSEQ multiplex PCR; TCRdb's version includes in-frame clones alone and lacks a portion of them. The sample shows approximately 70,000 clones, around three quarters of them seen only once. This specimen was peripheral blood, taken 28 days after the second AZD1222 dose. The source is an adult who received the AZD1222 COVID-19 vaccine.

The CDR3 nucleotides are TGTGCCAGCAGTTACCCCAGGGGACGAGAGACCCAGTACTTC. Amino acid sequence: CASSYPRGRETQYF. V gene TRBV6-2 or TRBV6-3 combines with J gene TRBJ2-5; D may be TRBD1 (6 bases). CDR3 length equals 14 residues. Germline V gene lookup returns CDR1 MNHEY and CDR2 SVGEGT. V was clipped by 2 bases and J by 4 bases, with 11 bases between them.

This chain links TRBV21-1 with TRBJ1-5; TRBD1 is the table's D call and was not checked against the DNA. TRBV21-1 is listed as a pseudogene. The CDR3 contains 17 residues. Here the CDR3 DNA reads TGTGCCAGCAGCAAAGATCCAGGAGAAGGGGGCAATCAGCCCCAGCATTTT. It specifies CASSKDPGEGGNQPQHF.

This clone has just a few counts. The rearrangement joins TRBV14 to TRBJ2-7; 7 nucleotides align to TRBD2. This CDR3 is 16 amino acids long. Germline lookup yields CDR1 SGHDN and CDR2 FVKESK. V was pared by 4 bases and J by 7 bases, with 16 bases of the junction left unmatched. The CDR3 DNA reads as TGTGCCAGCAGCCCGAGTCTTCGAGCGGGACCGAGGGAGCAGTACTTC. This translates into CASSPSLRAGPREQYF.

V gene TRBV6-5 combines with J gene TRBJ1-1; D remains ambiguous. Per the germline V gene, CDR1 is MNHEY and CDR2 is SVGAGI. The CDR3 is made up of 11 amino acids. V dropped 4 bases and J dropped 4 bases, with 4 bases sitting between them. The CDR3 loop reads CASSSVTEAFF. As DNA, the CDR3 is TGTGCCAGCAGTTCGGTCACTGAAGCTTTCTTT.

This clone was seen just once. CDR3 protein: CASRGGTSGSYEQYF. CDR3 in DNA: TGTGCCAGCAGGGGTGGGACTAGCGGATCCTACGAGCAGTACTTC. The V gene is TRBV28, the J gene TRBJ2-7, with 11 bases lining up with TRBD2. The CDR3 runs 15 residues. Germline assignment: CDR1 MDHEN and CDR2 SYDVKM. Trimming at V came to 6 bases and at J to 1 base, leaving 5 bases not matched to a gene.

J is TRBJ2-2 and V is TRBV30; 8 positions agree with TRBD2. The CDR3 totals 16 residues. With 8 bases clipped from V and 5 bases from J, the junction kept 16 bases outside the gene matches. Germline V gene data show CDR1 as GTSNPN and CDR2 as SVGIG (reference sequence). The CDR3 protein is CARGGASGLLTGELFF. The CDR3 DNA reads TGTGCCCGGGGGGGGGCTAGCGGATTACTAACCGGGGAGCTGTTTTTT.

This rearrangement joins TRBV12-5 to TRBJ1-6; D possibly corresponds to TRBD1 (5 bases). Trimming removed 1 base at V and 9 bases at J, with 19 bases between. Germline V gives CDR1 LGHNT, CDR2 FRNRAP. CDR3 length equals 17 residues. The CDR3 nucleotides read TGTGCTAGTGGTTTGGAAAGGGGACGGGAAAAGGGTTCACCCCTCCACTTT. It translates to CASGLERGREKGSPLHF.

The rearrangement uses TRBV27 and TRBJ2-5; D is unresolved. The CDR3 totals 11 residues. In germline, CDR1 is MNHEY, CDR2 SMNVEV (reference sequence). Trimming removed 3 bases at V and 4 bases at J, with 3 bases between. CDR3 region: CASSLVETQYF. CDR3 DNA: TGTGCCAGCAGTTTGGTAGAGACCCAGTACTTC.

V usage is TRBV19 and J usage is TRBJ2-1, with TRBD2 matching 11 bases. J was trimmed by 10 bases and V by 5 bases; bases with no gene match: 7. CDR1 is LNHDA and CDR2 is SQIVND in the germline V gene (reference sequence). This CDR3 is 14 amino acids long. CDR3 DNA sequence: TGTGCCAGTAGTCCAGGGACTAGCGGTCGAGAGCAGTTCTTC. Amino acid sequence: CASSPGTSGREQFF.

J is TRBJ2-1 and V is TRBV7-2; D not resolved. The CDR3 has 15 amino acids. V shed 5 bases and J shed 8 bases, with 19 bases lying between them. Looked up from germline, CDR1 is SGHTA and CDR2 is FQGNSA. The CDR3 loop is CASSPHVAIDHEQFF. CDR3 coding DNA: TGTGCCAGCAGCCCGCATGTTGCCATCGATCATGAGCAGTTCTTC.

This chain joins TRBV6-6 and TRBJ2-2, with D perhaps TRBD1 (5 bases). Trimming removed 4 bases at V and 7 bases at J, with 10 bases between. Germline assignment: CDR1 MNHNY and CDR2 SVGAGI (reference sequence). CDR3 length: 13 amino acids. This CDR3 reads CASSSSQGGELFF. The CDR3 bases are TGTGCCAGCAGTTCCAGTCAGGGCGGGGAGCTGTTTTTT.

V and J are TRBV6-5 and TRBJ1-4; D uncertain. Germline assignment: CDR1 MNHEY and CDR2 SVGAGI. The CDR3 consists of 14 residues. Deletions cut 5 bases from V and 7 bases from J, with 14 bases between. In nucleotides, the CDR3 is TGTGCCAGCAGTCGAAGCCCGGGCGGTGAAAAACTGTTTTTT. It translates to CASSRSPGGEKLFF.

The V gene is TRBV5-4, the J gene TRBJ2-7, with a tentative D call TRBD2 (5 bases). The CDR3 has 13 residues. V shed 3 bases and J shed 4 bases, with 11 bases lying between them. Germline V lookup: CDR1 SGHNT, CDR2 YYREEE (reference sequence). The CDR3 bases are TGTGCCAGCAGCTGGGAGCGTGGATACGAGCAGTACTTC. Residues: CASSWERGYEQYF.

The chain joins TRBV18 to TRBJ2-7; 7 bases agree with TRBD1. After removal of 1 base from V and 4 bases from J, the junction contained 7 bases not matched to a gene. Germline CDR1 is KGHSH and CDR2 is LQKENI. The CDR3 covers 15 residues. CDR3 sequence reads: CASSPRTGDGYEQYF. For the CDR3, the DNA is TGTGCCAGCTCACCACGAACAGGGGATGGGTACGAGCAGTACTTC.

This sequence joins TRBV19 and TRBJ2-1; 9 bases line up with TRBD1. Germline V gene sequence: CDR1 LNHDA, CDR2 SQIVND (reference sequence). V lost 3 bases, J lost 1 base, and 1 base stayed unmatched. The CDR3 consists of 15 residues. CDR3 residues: CASSMDRGSYNEQFF. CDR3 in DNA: TGTGCCAGTAGTATGGACAGGGGTTCCTACAATGAGCAGTTCTTC.

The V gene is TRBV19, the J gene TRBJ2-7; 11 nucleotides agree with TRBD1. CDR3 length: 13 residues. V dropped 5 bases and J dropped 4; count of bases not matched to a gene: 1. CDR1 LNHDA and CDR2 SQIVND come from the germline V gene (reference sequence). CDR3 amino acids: CASSWDRGYEQYF. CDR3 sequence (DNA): TGTGCCAGTAGTTGGGACAGGGGGTACGAGCAGTACTTC.

CDR3 region: CASSEQNYGYTF. CDR3 DNA sequence: TGTGCCAGCAGTGAGCAGAACTATGGCTACACCTTC. The chain combines TRBV2 with TRBJ1-2; D ambiguous. Germline values: CDR1 SNHLY, CDR2 FYNNEI. The CDR3 contains 12 residues. Deletions cut 3 bases from V and 2 bases from J, with 4 bases between.

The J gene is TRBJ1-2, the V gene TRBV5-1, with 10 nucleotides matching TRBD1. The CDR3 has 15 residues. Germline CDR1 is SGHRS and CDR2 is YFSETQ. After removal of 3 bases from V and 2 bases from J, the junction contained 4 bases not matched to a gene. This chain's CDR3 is CASSSPGQGNYGYTF. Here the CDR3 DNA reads TGCGCCAGCAGCTCTCCGGGACAGGGGAACTATGGCTACACCTTC.

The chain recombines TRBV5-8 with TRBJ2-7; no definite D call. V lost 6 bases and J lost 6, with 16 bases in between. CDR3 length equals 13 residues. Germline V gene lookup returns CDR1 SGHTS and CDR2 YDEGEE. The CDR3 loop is CASILQASREQYF. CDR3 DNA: TGTGCCAGCATCCTGCAAGCCTCCCGCGAGCAGTACTTC.

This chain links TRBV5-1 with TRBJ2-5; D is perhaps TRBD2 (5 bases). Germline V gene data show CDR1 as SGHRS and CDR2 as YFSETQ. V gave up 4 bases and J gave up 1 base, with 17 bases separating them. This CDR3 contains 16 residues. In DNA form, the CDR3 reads TGCGCCAGCAGCCCCGGGGTGGTATCGGGCCAAGAGACCCAGTACTTC. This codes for CASSPGVVSGQETQYF.

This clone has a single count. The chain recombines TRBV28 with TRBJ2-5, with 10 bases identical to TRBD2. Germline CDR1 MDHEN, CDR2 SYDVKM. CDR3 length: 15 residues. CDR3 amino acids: CALAGPVGGKETQYF. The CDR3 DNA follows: TGTGCACTAGCGGGACCGGTAGGGGGTAAAGAGACCCAGTACTTC.

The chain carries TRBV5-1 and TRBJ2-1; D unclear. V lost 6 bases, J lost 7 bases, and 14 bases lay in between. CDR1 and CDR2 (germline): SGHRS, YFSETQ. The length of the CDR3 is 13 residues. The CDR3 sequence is CASTVSVGNEQFF. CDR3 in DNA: TGCGCCAGCACGGTTTCGGTAGGGAATGAGCAGTTCTTC. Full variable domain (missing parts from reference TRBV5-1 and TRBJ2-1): KAGVTQTPRYLIKTRGQQVTLSCSPISGHRSVSWYQQTPGQGLQFLFEYFSETQRNKGNFPGRFSGRQFSNSRSEMNVSTLELGDSALYLCASTVSVGNEQFFGPGTRLTVL.

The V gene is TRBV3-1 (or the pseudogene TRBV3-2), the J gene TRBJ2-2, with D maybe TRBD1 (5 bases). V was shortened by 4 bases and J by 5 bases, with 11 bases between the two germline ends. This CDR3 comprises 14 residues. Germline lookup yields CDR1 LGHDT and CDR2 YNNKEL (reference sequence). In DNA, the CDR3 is TGTGCCAGCAGCCTCTCAAGGGGTACCGGGGAGCTGTTTTTT. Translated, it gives CASSLSRGTGELFF.

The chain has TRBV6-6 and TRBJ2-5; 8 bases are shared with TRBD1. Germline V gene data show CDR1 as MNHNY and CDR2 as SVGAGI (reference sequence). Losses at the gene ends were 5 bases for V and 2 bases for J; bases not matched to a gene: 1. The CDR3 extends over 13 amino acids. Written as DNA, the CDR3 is TGTGCCAGCAGTGGACAGGGTCAAGAGACCCAGTACTTC. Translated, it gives CASSGQGQETQYF.

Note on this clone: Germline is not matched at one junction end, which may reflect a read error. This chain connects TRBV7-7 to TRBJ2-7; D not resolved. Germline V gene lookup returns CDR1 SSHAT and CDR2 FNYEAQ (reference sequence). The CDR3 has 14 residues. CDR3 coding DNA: TGTGCTAGCAGCCCCACCCCGATGTCCTACGAGCAGTACTTC. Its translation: CASSPTPMSYEQYF.

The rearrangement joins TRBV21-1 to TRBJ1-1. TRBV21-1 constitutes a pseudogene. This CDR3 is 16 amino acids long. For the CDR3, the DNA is TGTGCCAGCAGTCCCATCGGCGAAGGGGGGGACACTGAAGCTTTCTTT. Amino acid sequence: CASSPIGEGGDTEAFF.

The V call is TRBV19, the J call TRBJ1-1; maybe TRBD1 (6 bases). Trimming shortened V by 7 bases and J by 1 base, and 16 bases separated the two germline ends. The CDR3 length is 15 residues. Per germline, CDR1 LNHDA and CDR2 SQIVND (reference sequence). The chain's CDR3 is CASTQGSEGNTEAFF. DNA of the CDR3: TGTGCCAGTACACAGGGTAGCGAGGGGAACACTGAAGCTTTCTTT.

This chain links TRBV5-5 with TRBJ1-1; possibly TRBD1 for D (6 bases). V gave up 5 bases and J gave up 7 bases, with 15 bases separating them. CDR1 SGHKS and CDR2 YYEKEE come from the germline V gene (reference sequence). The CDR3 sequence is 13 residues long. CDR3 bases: TGTGCCAGCAGACAAGGGGCGACAGGTGAAGCTTTCTTT. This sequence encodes CASRQGATGEAFF.

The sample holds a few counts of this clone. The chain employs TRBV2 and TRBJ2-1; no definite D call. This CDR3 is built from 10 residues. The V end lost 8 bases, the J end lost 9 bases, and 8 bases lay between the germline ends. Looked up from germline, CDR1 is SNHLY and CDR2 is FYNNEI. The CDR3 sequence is CASEGAEQFF. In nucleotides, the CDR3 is TGTGCCAGCGAAGGAGCTGAGCAGTTCTTC.